This T cell receptor (beta chain) came from a study of T-cell memory formation after mild COVID-19 (dated by TCRdb to the early 2020s). Broadly, across the study: TCR sequence clusters from the two donors were found to be largely donor specific. Longitudinal TCRalpha and TCRbeta repertoire sequencing tracked T-cell clones expanding and contracting after mild COVID-19 in a couple of donors. Two young, previously healthy adult volunteers made up the cohort, one male and one female.

This clonotype was seen at least ten times. Its recognized antigen is unknown. No base-level quality is on record; no much larger clone is a single base apart. From a lookup of the germline V gene, CDR1 and CDR2 are SNHLY and FYNNEI. V gives up 1 base and J gives up 6 bases, and the segment between their germline ends measures 5 bases. The CDR3 starts with the cysteine, ends with the phenylalanine, and has 12 residues. Here the CDR3 DNA is all that survives: 36 bases in frame from base 1. The sequencing machine was an Illumina NovaSeq 6000. TCRalpha and TCRbeta cDNA libraries were constructed by 5'RACE with constant-segment primers, with sample barcodes and unique molecular identifiers being introduced. Trizol reagent was used to extract RNA from every sample. Library amplification was performed in two PCR steps, and a second sample barcode and Illumina TruSeq adapters were introduced in the second step. Sequencing of libraries was performed on an Illumina NovaSeq with 2 x 150 bp paired-end reads. In the authors' own workflow: Demultiplexing of reads and collapsing into UMI-guided consensus sequences were performed with migec v1.2.7. Using mixcr v2.1.11, UMI consensuses were aligned to TRA and TRB V and J templates and then assembled into clonotypes. A clonotype was counted as expanded or contracted only when both edgeR and NoisET called the clonotype significant, with the noise models trained on biological replicates. edgeR calls used a false discovery rate-adjusted p below 0.01 and a log2 fold-change threshold of 1. PCA with hierarchical clustering of max-normalized trajectories of the 1000 most abundant clonotypes was used as exploratory dynamics analysis. Separately sequenced CD4+ and CD8+ repertoires were used to assign the CD4 or CD8 phenotype of responding clones. Using fastp at Q25 and MiXCR, TCRdb reprocessed the public reads and kept productive beta chains. CDR3 protein duplicates are merged, each entry listing the most common genes and DNA. What appears here as the V and J calls and clone size reflects TCRdb's work, not the paper's. Counted in this sample were roughly 340,000 distinct CDR3 sequences; 20% to 25% of them appeared once. Under 25% of the sample comes from the top ten.

Ficoll-Paque density gradient centrifugation was the method used to isolate PBMCs. Broad study findings and their caveats: Only a couple of mild cases were covered by the study, and larger cohorts that include severe cases with pre-infection samples were considered necessary. The second-wave clones that peaked on day 37 were not confirmed to be SARS-CoV-2 specific. Some responding clones were found in pre-infection memory, which suggests that pre-existing cross-reactive memory T cells took part in the SARS-CoV-2 response. Contracting CD4+ clones were found mainly in CM and EM memory subsets, while CD8+ clones were enriched in EMRA. Clones contracting from day 15 to 85 had balanced CD4/CD8 phenotypes, while a second wave expanding from day 15 to 37 was biased towards CD4+.

The sequence was collected from a man younger than 35 who had mild COVID-19 (a few samples of this study predate the infection). The sample titles of this study are shuffled in the database, so cell type and time point are left out; the donor was told from shared clones. The sequencing sample was made of PBMCs or a T cell subset sorted from them (not recorded which). The chain uses TRBV2 and TRBJ2-3; no D segment can be confidently identified. The CDR3 loop reads CASSEVSDTQYF. The DNA sequence is as follows: TGTGCCAGCAGTGAAGTTTCGGATACGCAGTATTTT.